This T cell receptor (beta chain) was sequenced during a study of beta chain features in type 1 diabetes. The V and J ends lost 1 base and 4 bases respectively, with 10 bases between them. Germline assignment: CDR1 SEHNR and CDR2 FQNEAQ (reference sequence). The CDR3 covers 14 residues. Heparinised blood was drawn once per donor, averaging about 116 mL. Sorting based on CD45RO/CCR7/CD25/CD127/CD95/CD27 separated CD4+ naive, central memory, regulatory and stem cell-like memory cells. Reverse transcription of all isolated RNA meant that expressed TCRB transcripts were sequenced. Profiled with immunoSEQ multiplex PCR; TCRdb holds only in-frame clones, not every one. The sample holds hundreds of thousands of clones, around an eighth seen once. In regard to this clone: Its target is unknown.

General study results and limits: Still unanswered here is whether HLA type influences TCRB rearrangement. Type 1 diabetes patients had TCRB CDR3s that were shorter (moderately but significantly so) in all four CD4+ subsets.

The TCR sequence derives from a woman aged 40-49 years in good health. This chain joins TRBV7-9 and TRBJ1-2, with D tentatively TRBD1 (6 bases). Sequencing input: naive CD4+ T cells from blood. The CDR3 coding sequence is TGTGCCAGCAGCTTAGAGGGGGGGCTCTATGGCTACACCTTC. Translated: CASSLEGGLYGYTF.